A single sample gave rise to the 21 T cell receptor beta chains below, sequenced in a study of cytomegalovirus exposure and HLA in healthy donors. The primer mix had 60 Vbeta and 13 Jbeta primers. Profiling relied on immunoSEQ multiplex PCR, and the TCRdb table lists in-frame clones only, not all of them. This table holds tens of thousands of clones, 81% found once. The sample consisted of PBMCs. These TCRs come from a girl aged 2 to 10 in good health and CMV-seropositive.

This clone occurred a few times. The V and J genes are TRBV6-1 and TRBJ2-7; weak D call: TRBD1 (6 bases). Germline V gene data show CDR1 as MNHNS and CDR2 as SASEGT. V lost 2 bases and J lost 3, with 20 bases in between. The CDR3 covers 17 residues. DNA of the CDR3: TGTGCCAGCAGTGAAAAGGGGACAAATTATCCAGGCTACGAGCAGTACTTC. This translates into CASSEKGTNYPGYEQYF.

The chain joins TRBV23-1 to TRBJ2-3; D is undetermined. TRBV23-1 is filed as an ORF, its function uncertain. V was pared by 2 bases and J by 4 bases, with 4 bases between. The CDR3 covers 12 residues. The CDR3 DNA sequence: TGCGCCAGCAGTCAAGGGCCAGATACGCAGTATTTT. This sequence encodes CASSQGPDTQYF.

The chain links TRBV27 to TRBJ2-7; D is possibly TRBD1 (6 bases). The CDR3 loop spans 14 amino acids. Trimming cost V 5 bases and J 5 bases, with 16 bases left between them. The germline V gene encodes CDR1 MNHEY and CDR2 SMNVEV (reference sequence). The chain's CDR3 is CASSLPGQIDEQYF. In DNA form, the CDR3 reads TGTGCCAGCAGTCTACCGGGACAAATTGACGAGCAGTACTTC.

V usage is TRBV18 and J usage is TRBJ1-1; 7 positions match TRBD1. CDR3 length: 14 residues. The germline gives CDR1 KGHSH, CDR2 LQKENI. V trimming: 4 bases; J trimming: 4 bases; junction bases outside the gene matches: 6. This chain's CDR3 is CASSLEGAGTEAFF. In DNA form, the CDR3 reads TGTGCCAGCTCACTTGAGGGGGCAGGCACTGAAGCTTTCTTT.

This chain connects TRBV6-1 to TRBJ1-1, with 7 nucleotides matching TRBD1. CDR1 and CDR2 from the germline V gene are MNHNS and SASEGT. This CDR3 region has 15 residues. V lost 7 bases, J lost 1 base, and 9 bases stayed unmatched. The DNA for the CDR3 is TGTGCCAGCACCCGCCCGGGACAGAAGAACACTGAAGCTTTCTTT. Translated, it gives CASTRPGQKNTEAFF.

The V call is TRBV5-4, the J call TRBJ1-1, with unresolved D. This CDR3 comprises 12 residues. The V end lost 0 bases, the J end lost 4 bases, and 4 bases lay between the germline ends. CDR1 and CDR2 (germline): SGHNT, YYREEE (reference sequence). CDR3 sequence (DNA): TGTGCCAGCAGCTTGGACGGCACTGAAGCTTTCTTT. Its translation is CASSLDGTEAFF. Filled out from reference TRBV5-4 and TRBJ1-1, the complete variable domain reads ETGVTQSPTHLIKTRGQQVTLRCSSQSGHNTVSWYQQALGQGPQFIFQYYREEENGRGNFPPRFSGLQFPNYSSELNVNALELDDSALYLCASSLDGTEAFFGQGTRLTVV.

V is TRBV11-2 and J is TRBJ1-4; no firm D call. Germline CDR1 and CDR2: SGHAT and FQNNGV. Trimming shortened V by 0 bases and J by 7 bases, and 18 bases separated the two germline ends. CDR3 size: 17 residues. The CDR3 nucleotides are TGTGCCAGCAGCTTAGATCGAGAAGCCTGGTTGAGTGAAAAACTGTTTTTT. Translated, it gives CASSLDREAWLSEKLFF.

The table lists this clone with a few counts. CDR3 in DNA: TGTGCCAGTAGTCGCGGGTCGCTCGCAACTAATGAAAAACTGTTTTTT. Residues: CASSRGSLATNEKLFF. The chain links TRBV19 to TRBJ1-4; D ambiguous. Germline assignment: CDR1 LNHDA and CDR2 SQIVND (reference sequence). V lost 5 bases and J lost 0, with 13 bases in between. The length of the CDR3 is 16 residues.

The chain joins TRBV19 to TRBJ2-7, with TRBD1 as a possible D gene (6 bases). Germline V gives CDR1 LNHDA, CDR2 SQIVND (reference sequence). The CDR3 loop spans 14 amino acids. V shed 6 bases and J shed 3 bases, with 15 bases lying between them. For the CDR3, the DNA is TGTGCCAGTAGCCCGAGGACAGTAGGCTACGAGCAGTACTTC. It encodes CASSPRTVGYEQYF.

This rearrangement joins TRBV5-1 to TRBJ1-2; D is perhaps TRBD1 (6 bases). Per the germline V gene, CDR1 is SGHRS and CDR2 is YFSETQ. Trimming took 4 bases from V and 4 from J, leaving 14 bases between them. The CDR3 consists of 14 residues. The CDR3: CASSTGNSLYGYTF. The CDR3 DNA is TGCGCCAGCAGCACAGGGAATTCCCTCTATGGCTACACCTTC.

V is TRBV2 and J is TRBJ1-5, with 7 bases that match TRBD1. CDR1 SNHLY and CDR2 FYNNEI come from the germline V gene. The CDR3 totals 17 residues. V shed 6 bases, J shed 4 bases, and the junction held 15 bases outside the gene matches. CDR3 sequence: CASSPNYQYRGNQPQHF. The CDR3 DNA reads as TGTGCCAGCAGCCCGAATTACCAATACAGGGGTAATCAGCCCCAGCATTTT. Combining the CDR3 with reference TRBV2 and TRBJ1-5 gives the whole variable domain EPEVTQTPSHQVTQMGQEVILRCVPISNHLYFYWYRQILGQKVEFLVSFYNNEISEKSEIFDDQFSVERPDGSNFTLKIRSTKLEDSAMYFCASSPNYQYRGNQPQHFGDGTRLSIL.

This clone occurred a few times. The gene calls are TRBV6-5 and TRBJ2-7; TRBD1 might be the D (6 bases). V lost 5 bases, J lost 1 base, and 15 bases lay in between. Germline V gene sequence: CDR1 MNHEY, CDR2 SVGAGI. This CDR3 spans 15 amino acids. CDR3 bases: TGTGCCAGCAGTCTAGCCTCCGGGACATCCTACGAGCAGTACTTC. Its protein is CASSLASGTSYEQYF.

The chain recombines TRBV6-7 with TRBJ2-7; 7 bases fit TRBD1. TRBV6-7 counts as an open reading frame of uncertain function. This CDR3 contains 14 residues. Trimming took 3 bases from V and 0 from J; bases not matched to a gene: 2. Here the CDR3 reads CASSYNRGSYEQYF. The CDR3 coding sequence is TGTGCCAGCAGTTATAACAGGGGCTCCTACGAGCAGTACTTC.

Points on this clone: Other DNA sequences in the same sample also yield this CDR3. This rearrangement joins TRBV2 to TRBJ2-7; 9 bases line up with TRBD1. CDR3 size: 17 residues. V shed 6 bases, J shed 6 bases, and the junction held 18 bases outside the gene matches. The germline V gene has CDR1 SNHLY and CDR2 FYNNEI. Here the CDR3 reads CASSEDRGLASTVEQYF. The CDR3 DNA follows: TGTGCCAGCAGCGAGGACAGGGGTTTGGCCAGTACTGTCGAGCAGTACTTC.

This clone was seen just once. This chain connects TRBV27 to TRBJ1-1; D not resolved. The V end was cut by 6 bases, the J end by 4 bases, with 12 bases between. Germline V lookup: CDR1 MNHEY, CDR2 SMNVEV (reference sequence). CDR3 length equals 13 residues. CDR3 in amino acids: CASSTPGSTEAFF. In DNA form, the CDR3 reads TGTGCCAGCAGCACCCCGGGGAGCACTGAAGCTTTCTTT.

CDR3 DNA: TGCAGCGTTTTGCAGGAGGCTAATGAAAAACTGTTTTTT. Translating gives CSVLQEANEKLFF. This chain joins TRBV29-1 and TRBJ1-4, with D hard to call. V lost 5 bases to trimming and J lost 3 bases, with 10 bases between them. The length of the CDR3 is 13 residues. Germline lookup yields CDR1 SQVTM and CDR2 ANQGSEA.

The chain recombines TRBV13 with TRBJ2-7; 7 nucleotides match TRBD1. Germline V CDR1 and CDR2: PRHDT, FYEKMQ (reference sequence). CDR3 length: 14 residues. The V and J ends lost 5 bases and 0 bases, in that order; junction bases with no gene match: 4. The CDR3 loop reads CASSLQGNSYEQYF. CDR3 nucleotide sequence: TGTGCCAGCAGCCTACAGGGGAACTCCTACGAGCAGTACTTC.

The rearrangement joins TRBV6-7 to TRBJ1-4; D is unclear. TRBV6-7 is filed as an ORF, its function uncertain. The CDR3 has 16 amino acids. Deletions cut 5 bases from V and 0 bases from J, with 13 bases between. CDR3 bases: TGTGCCAGCAGTCCAACGAAGGAGGCAACTAATGAAAAACTGTTTTTT. The encoded protein is CASSPTKEATNEKLFF.

The genes are TRBV5-1 and TRBJ2-1, with 11 bases fitting TRBD2. The CDR3 runs to 15 residues. Germline V gene lookup returns CDR1 SGHRS and CDR2 YFSETQ. V lost 4 bases to trimming and J lost 3 bases; unmatched junction nucleotides: 3. CDR3 in amino acids: CASSPGLADYNEQFF. The DNA for the CDR3 is TGCGCCAGCAGCCCGGGACTAGCGGACTACAATGAGCAGTTCTTC. The entire variable domain, with the rest obtained from reference TRBV5-1 and TRBJ2-1, is as follows: KAGVTQTPRYLIKTRGQQVTLSCSPISGHRSVSWYQQTPGQGLQFLFEYFSETQRNKGNFPGRFSGRQFSNSRSEMNVSTLELGDSALYLCASSPGLADYNEQFFGPGTRLTVL.

This clone was seen only once. The chain is built from TRBV5-1 and TRBJ2-7; 8 bases map to TRBD2. After removal of 0 bases from V and 1 base from J, the junction contained 6 bases not matched to a gene. The CDR3 runs to 16 residues. Germline CDR1 reads SGHRS; CDR2 reads YFSETQ. CDR3 coding DNA: TGCGCCAGCAGCTTGGGTCAAGCGGGAGCTTCCTACGAGCAGTACTTC. Its translation is CASSLGQAGASYEQYF.

This rearrangement joins TRBV28 to TRBJ1-5, with 9 bases lining up with TRBD1. J gave up 2 bases and V 3 bases, and 2 bases lay outside the gene matches. This CDR3 contains 15 residues. Germline V lookup: CDR1 MDHEN, CDR2 SYDVKM. As DNA, the CDR3 is TGTGCCAGCAGTTTCTGGGACAGGGGCAATCAGCCCCAGCATTTT. This gives the protein CASSFWDRGNQPQHF.